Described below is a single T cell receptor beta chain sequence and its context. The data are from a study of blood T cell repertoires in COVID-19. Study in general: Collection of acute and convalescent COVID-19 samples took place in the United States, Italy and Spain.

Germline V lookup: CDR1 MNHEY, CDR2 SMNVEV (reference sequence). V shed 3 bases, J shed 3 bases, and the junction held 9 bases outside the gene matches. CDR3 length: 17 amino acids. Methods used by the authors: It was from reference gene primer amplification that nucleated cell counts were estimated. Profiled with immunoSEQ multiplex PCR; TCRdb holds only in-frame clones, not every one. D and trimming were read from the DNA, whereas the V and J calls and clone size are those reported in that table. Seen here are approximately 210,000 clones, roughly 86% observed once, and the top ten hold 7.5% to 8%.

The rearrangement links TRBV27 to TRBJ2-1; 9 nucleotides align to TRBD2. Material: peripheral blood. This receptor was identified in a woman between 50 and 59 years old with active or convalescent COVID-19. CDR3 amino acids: CASSLPGAGGRYNEQFF. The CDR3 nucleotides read TGTGCCAGCAGTTTGCCGGGAGCGGGGGGCCGCTACAATGAGCAGTTCTTC.